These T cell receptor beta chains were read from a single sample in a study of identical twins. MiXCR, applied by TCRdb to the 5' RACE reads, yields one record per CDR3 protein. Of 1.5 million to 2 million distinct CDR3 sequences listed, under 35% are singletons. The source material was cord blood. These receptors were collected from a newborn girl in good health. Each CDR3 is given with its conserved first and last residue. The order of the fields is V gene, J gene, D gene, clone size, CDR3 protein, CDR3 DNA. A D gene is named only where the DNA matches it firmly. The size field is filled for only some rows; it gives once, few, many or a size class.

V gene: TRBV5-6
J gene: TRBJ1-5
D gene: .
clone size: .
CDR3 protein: CASSLYDSLGNQPQHF
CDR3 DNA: TGTGCCAGCAGCTTGTACGACAGCCTGGGGAATCAGCCCCAGCATTTT

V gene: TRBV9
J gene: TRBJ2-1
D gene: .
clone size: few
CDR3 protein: CASSGLLPNEQFF
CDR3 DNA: TGTGCCAGCAGCGGACTCCTCCCGAATGAGCAGTTCTTC

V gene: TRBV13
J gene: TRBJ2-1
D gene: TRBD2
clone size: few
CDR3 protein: CASSSSGGHYNEQFF
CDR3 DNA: TGTGCCAGCAGCTCGAGCGGGGGGCACTACAATGAGCAGTTCTTC

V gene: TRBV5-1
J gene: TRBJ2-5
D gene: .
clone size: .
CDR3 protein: CACSLILRQGQTQYF
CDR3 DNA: TGCGCCTGCAGCTTGATACTCCGCCAGGGACAGACCCAGTACTTC

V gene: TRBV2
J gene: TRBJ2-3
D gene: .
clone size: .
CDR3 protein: CASVYRGPSDTQYF
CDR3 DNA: TGTGCCAGCGTTTACCGGGGGCCCTCAGATACGCAGTATTTT

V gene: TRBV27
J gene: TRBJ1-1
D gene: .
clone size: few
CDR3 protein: CASSLSGTGLGTEAFF
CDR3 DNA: TGTGCCAGCAGTTTATCCGGGACGGGCCTGGGAACTGAAGCTTTCTTT

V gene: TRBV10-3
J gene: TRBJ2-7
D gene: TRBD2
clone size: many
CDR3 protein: CAISRTRGEEQYF
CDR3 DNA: TGTGCCATCAGCCGGACTAGAGGAGAGGAGCAGTACTTC

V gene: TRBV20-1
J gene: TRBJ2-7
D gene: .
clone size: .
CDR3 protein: CSARYYSGHSSYEQYF
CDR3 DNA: TGCAGTGCTAGATATTATTCGGGCCATAGCTCCTACGAGCAGTACTTC

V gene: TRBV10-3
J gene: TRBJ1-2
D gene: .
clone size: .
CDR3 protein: CAFSEAGYYGYTF
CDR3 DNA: TGTGCCTTCAGTGAGGCAGGGTACTATGGCTACACCTTC

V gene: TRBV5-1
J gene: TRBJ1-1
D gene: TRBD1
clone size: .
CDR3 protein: CASSYRTGRLRLTEAFF
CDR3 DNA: TGCGCCAGCAGCTACCGGACAGGGAGGTTGAGGCTCACTGAAGCTTTCTTT

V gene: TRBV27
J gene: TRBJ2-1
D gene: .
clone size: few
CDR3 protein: CASSSTHYNEQFF
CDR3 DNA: TGTGCCAGCAGCTCGACTCACTACAATGAGCAGTTCTTC

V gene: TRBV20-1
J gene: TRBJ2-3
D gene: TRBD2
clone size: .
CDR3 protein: CSAVIAGSSTDTQYF
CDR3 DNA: TGCAGTGCTGTTATAGCGGGCTCTAGCACAGATACGCAGTATTTT

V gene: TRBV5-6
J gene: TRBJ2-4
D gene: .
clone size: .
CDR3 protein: CASSLRGTPLAKNIQYF
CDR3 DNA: TGTGCCAGCAGCTTGAGAGGGACACCGCTAGCCAAAAACATTCAGTACTTC

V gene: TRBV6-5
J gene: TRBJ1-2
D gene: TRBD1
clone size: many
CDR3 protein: CASSRDRGYGYTF
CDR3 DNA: TGTGCCAGCAGCCGGGACAGGGGCTATGGCTACACCTTC

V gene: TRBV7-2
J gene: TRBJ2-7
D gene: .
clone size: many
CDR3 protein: CASSASTGFPYEQYF
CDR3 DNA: TGTGCCAGCAGCGCTTCTACAGGGTTCCCTTACGAGCAGTACTTC

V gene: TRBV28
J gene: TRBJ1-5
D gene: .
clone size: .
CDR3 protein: CASSFPQISNQPQHF
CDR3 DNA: TGTGCCAGCAGTTTCCCCCAGATTAGCAATCAGCCCCAGCATTTT

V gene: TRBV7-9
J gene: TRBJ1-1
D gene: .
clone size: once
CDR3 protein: CASSPWHLNTEAFF
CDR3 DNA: TGTGCCAGCAGCCCATGGCACCTGAACACTGAAGCTTTCTTT

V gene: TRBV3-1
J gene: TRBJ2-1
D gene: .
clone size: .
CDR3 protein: CASSQGATSYNERFF
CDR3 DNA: TGTGCCAGCAGCCAAGGTGCAACCTCCTACAATGAGCGGTTCTTC

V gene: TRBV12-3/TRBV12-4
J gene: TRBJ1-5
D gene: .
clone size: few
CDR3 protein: CASSRLINQPQHF
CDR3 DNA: TGTGCCAGCAGCCGACTAATCAATCAGCCCCAGCATTTT

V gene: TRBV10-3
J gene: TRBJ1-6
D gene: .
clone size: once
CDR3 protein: CAISESQDSPLHF
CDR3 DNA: TGTGCCATCAGTGAGTCTCAAGATTCACCCCTCCACTTT

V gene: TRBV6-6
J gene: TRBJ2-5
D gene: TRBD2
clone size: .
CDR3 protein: CASSLKLAGVQETQYF
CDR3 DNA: TGTGCCAGCAGCCTTAAACTAGCGGGGGTCCAGGAGACCCAGTACTTC

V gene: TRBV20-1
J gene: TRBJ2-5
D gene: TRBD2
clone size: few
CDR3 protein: CSAGRASYNEQYF
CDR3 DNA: TGCAGTGCTGGGAGGGCCTCCTACAATGAGCAGTACTTC

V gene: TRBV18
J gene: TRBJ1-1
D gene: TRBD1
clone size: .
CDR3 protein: CASSPPGTGSTEAFF
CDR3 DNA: TGTGCCAGCTCACCACCCGGGACAGGTTCCACTGAAGCTTTCTTT

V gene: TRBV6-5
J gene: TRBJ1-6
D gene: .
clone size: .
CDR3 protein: CASSYGRPIDSPLHF
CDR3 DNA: TGTGCCAGCAGTTACGGGCGGCCGATAGATTCACCCCTCCACTTT

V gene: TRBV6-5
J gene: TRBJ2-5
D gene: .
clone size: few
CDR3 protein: CASSYRTPHQNEQYF
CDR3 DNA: TGTGCCAGCAGTTACCGGACCCCTCACCAGAATGAGCAGTACTTC

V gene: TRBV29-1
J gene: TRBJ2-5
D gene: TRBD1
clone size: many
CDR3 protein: CSVVGTGQETQYF
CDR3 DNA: TGCAGCGTTGTTGGGACAGGGCAAGAGACCCAGTACTTC

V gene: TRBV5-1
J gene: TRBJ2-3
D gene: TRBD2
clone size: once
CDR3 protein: CASSPGLESTDTQYF
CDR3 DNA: TGCGCCAGCAGCCCGGGACTAGAGAGCACAGATACGCAGTATTTT

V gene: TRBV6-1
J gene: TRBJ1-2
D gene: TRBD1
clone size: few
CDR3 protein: CASDLPNRGRGYTF
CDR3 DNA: TGTGCCAGCGATTTGCCCAACAGGGGGAGAGGCTACACCTTC

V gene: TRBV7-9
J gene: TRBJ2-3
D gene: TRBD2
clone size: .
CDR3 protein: CASSQSGRYLTDTQYF
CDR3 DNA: TGTGCCAGCAGCCAAAGCGGGAGGTACCTCACAGATACGCAGTATTTT

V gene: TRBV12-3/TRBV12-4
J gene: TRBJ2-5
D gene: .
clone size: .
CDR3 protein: CASRTGQKETQYF
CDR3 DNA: TGTGCCAGCAGGACCGGACAGAAAGAGACCCAGTACTTC

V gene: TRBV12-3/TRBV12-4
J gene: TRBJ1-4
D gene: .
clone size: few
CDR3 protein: CASSLADSNEKLFF
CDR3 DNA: TGTGCCAGCAGTTTAGCGGACAGTAATGAAAAACTGTTTTTT

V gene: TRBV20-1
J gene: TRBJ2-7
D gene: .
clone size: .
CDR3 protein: CSASSRMGFYEQYF
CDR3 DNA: TGCAGTGCTAGTAGCCGAATGGGGTTCTACGAGCAGTACTTC

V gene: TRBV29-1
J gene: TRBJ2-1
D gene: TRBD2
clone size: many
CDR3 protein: CSVARTSVSYNEQFF
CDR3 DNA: TGCAGCGTTGCCCGGACTAGCGTATCCTACAATGAGCAGTTCTTC

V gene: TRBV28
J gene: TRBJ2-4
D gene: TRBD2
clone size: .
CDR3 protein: CASSWEGNIQYF
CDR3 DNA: TGTGCCAGCAGTTGGGAGGGGAACATTCAGTACTTC

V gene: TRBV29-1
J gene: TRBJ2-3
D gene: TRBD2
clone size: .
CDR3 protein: CSVDAGGNTDTQYF
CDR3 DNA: TGCAGCGTTGACGCGGGGGGGAACACAGATACGCAGTATTTT

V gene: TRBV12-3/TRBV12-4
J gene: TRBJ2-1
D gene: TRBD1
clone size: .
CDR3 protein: CASSLGPTGASYNEQFF
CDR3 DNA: TGTGCCAGCAGTTTGGGCCCGACAGGGGCATCCTACAATGAGCAGTTCTTC

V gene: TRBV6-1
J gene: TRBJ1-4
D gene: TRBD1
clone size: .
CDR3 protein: CASSDRGTREKLFF
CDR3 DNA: TGTGCCAGCAGTGACAGGGGGACTCGGGAAAAACTGTTTTTT

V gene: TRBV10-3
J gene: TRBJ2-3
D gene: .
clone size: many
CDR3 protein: CAISDPLAYENTDTQYF
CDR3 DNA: TGTGCCATCAGTGACCCTCTAGCGTACGAGAACACAGATACGCAGTATTTT

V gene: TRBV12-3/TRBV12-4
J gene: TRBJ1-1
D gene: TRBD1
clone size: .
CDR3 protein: CASKRQGLNTEAFF
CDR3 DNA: TGTGCCAGCAAGCGACAGGGCCTCAACACTGAAGCTTTCTTT

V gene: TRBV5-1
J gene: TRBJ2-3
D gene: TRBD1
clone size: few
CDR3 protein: CASSLVPTGQDTDTQYF
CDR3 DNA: TGCGCCAGCAGCTTGGTGCCTACGGGACAGGACACAGATACGCAGTATTTT

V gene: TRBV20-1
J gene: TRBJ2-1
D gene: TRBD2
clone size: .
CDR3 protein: CSVPGLADNEQFF
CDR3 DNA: TGCAGTGTTCCGGGACTAGCGGACAATGAGCAGTTCTTC

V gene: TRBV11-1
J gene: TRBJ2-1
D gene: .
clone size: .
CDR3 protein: CASSRDRGKENEQFF
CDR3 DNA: TGTGCCAGCAGCAGAGACCGGGGCAAGGAAAATGAGCAGTTCTTC

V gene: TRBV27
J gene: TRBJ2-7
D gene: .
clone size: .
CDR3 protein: CASSLSPFSYNEQYF
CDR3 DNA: TGTGCCAGCAGTTTATCTCCCTTTTCCTACAATGAGCAGTACTTC

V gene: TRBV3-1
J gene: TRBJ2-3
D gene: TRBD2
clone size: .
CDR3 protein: CASSQFRLMRGWGTDTQYF
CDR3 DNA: TGTGCCAGCAGCCAGTTCCGCCTGATGCGGGGGTGGGGCACAGATACGCAGTATTTT

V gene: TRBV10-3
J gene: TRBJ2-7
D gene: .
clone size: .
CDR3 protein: CAISEPGPEQYF
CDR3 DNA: TGTGCCATCAGTGAGCCAGGGCCCGAGCAGTACTTC

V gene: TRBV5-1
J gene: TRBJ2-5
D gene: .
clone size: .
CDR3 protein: CVSSQNQETQYF
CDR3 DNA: TGCGTCAGCAGCCAAAACCAAGAGACCCAGTACTTC

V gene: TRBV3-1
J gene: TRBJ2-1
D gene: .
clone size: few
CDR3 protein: CASSAPGSRYNEQFF
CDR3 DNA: TGTGCCAGCAGCGCCCCGGGTAGTCGGTACAATGAGCAGTTCTTC

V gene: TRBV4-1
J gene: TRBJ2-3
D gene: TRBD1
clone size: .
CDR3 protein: CASSQWLGGKDTQYF
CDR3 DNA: TGCGCCAGCAGCCAATGGCTAGGGGGCAAAGATACGCAGTATTTT

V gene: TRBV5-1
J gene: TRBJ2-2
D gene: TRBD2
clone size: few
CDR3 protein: CASSPGGSNTGELFF
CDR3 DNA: TGCGCCAGCAGCCCGGGGGGGTCCAACACCGGGGAGCTGTTTTTT

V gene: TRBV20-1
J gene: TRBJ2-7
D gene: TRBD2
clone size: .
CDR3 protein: CSARVGTSYEQYF
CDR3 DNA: TGCAGTGCTAGAGTAGGGACTAGCTACGAGCAGTACTTC

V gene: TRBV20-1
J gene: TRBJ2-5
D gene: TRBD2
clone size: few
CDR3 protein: CSAPSPGTSFSRGETQYF
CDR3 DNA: TGCAGTGCCCCAAGTCCCGGGACTAGCTTCTCTAGGGGAGAGACCCAGTACTTC

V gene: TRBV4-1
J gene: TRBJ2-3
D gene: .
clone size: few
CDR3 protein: CASSQDRGFGTDTQYF
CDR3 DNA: TGCGCCAGCAGCCAAGATCGAGGTTTCGGCACAGATACGCAGTATTTT

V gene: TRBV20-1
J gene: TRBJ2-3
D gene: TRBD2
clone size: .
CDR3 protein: CSALPGTSGTTDTQYF
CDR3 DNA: TGCAGTGCCCTCCCTGGGACTAGCGGGACGACAGATACGCAGTATTTT

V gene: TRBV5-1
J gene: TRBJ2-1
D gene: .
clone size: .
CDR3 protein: CASSLAVRDNEQFF
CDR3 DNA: TGCGCCAGCAGCTTGGCTGTCAGGGACAATGAGCAGTTCTTC

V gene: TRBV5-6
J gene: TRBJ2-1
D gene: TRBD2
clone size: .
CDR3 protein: CASSRSFIAGGPYNEQFF
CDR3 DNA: TGTGCCAGCAGCCGATCCTTCATAGCGGGAGGACCCTACAATGAGCAGTTCTTC

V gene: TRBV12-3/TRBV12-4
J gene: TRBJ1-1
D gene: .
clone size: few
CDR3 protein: CASSLARTMNTEAFF
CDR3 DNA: TGTGCCAGCAGTTTAGCGCGGACCATGAACACTGAAGCTTTCTTT

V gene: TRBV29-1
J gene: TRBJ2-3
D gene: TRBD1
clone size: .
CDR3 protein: CSVAKGQGADTQYF
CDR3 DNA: TGCAGCGTTGCGAAGGGACAGGGGGCAGATACGCAGTATTTT

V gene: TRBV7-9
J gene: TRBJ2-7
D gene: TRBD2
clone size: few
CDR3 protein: CASSSLSGSTYEQYF
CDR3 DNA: TGTGCCAGCAGCAGCCTAAGCGGGAGTACCTACGAGCAGTACTTC

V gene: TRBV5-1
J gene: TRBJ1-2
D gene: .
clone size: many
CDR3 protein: CASSLDPTEAYGYTF
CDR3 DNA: TGCGCCAGCAGCTTGGACCCGACAGAGGCTTATGGCTACACCTTC

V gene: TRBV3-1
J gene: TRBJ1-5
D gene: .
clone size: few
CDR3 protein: CASSQEVGGGQPQHF
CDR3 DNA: TGTGCCAGCAGCCAAGAAGTGGGTGGCGGTCAGCCCCAGCATTTT